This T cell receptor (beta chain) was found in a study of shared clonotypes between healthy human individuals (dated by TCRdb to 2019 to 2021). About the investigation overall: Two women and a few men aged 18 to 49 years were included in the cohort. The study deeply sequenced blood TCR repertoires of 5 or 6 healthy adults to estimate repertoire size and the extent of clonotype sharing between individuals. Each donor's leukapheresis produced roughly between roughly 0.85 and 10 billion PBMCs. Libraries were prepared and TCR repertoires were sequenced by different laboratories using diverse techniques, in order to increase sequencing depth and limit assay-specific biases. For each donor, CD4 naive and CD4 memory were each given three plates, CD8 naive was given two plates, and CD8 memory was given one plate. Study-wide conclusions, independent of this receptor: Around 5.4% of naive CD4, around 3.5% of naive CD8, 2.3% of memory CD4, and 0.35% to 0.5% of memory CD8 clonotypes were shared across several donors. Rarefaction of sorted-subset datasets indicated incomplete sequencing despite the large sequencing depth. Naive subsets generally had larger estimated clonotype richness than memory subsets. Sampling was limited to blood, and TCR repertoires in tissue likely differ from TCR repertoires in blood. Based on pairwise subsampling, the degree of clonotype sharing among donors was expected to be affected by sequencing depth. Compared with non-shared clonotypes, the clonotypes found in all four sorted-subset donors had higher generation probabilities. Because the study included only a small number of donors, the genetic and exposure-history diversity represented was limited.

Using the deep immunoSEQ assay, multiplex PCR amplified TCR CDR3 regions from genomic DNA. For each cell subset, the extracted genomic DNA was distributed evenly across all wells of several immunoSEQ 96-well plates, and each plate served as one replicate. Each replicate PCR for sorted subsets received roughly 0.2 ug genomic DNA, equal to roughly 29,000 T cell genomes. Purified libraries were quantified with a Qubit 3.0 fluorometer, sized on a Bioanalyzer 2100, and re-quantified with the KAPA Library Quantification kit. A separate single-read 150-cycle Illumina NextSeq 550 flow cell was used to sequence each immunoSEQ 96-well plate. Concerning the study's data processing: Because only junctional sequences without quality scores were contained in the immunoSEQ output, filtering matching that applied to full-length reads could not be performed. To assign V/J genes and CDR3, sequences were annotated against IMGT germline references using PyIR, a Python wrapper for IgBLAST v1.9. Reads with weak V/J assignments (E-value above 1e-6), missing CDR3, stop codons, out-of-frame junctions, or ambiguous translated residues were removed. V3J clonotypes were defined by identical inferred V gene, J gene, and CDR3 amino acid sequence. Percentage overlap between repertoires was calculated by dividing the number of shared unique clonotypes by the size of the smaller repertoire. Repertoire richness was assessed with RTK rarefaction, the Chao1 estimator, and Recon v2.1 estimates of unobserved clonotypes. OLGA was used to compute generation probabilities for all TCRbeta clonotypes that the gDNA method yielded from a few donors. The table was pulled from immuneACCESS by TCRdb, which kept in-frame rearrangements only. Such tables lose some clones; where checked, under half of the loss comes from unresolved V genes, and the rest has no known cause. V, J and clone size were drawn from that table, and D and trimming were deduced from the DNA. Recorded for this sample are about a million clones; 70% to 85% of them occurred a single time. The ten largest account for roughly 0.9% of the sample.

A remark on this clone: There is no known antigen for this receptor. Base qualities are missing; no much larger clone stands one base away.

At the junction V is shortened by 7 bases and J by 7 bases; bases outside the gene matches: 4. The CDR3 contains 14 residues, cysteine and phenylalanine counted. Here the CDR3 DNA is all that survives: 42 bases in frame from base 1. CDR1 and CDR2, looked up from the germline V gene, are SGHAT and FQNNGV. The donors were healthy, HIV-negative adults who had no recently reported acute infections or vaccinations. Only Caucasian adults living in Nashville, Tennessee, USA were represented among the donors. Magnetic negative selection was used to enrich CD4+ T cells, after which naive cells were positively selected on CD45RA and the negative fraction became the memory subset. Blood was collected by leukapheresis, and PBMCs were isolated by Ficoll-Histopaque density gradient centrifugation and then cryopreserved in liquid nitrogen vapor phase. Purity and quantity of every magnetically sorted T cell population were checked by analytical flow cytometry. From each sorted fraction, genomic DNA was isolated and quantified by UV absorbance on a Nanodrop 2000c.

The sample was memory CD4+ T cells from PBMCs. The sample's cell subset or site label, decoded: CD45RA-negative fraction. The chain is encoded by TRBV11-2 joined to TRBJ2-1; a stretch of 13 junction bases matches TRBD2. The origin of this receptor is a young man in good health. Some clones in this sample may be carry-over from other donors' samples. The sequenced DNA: TGTGCCAGCACCCCGGGACTAGCGGGGAATGAGCAGTTCTTC. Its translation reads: CASTPGLAGNEQFF.